Listed here is a single T cell receptor beta chain. The antigen remains undetermined. For sorted subsets, about 200 ng DNA per replicate equaled 30,000 or so T cell genomes. Clones were read by immunoSEQ multiplex PCR, and TCRdb kept only the in-frame ones, dropping some. The sample records over a million clones, around 97% being singletons. The data were taken from a study of shared clonotypes between healthy human individuals. Study-level findings and limits: Donor scarcity curtailed the genetic and exposure-history diversity represented herein. Rarefaction demonstrated incomplete sorted-subset sequencing despite large depth.

The specimen sequenced was naive CD4+ T cells sorted from blood. This sample's subset: CD45RA+ positively selected. This TCR was recovered from a man in his thirties or forties in good health.

CDR3 amino acids: CASSLESGNQPQHF. The DNA for the CDR3 is TGTGCCAGCAGCTTAGAGAGTGGGAATCAGCCCCAGCATTTT. This chain uses TRBV7-9 with TRBJ1-5; no definite D call. This CDR3 comprises 14 residues. V was shortened by 1 base and J by 4 bases, with 8 bases between the two germline ends. CDR1 and CDR2 (germline): SEHNR, FQNEAQ (reference sequence).